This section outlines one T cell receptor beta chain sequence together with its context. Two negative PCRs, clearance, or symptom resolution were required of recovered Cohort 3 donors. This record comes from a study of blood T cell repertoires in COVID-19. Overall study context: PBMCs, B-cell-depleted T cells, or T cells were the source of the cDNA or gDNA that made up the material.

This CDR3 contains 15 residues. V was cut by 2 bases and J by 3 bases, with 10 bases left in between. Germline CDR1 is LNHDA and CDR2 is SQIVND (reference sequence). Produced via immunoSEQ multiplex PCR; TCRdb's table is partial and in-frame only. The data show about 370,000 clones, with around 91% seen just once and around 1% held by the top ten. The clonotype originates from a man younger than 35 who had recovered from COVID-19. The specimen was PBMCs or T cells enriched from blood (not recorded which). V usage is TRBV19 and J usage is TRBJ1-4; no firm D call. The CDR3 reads CASSIRPGSNEKLFF. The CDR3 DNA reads TGTGCCAGTAGTATACGGCCCGGGTCTAATGAAAAACTGTTTTTT.